This TCR beta chain comes out of a study of vaccination and CD4 T cells after COVID-19. With the Oncomine TCR Beta short-read assay, DNA from cultured CD4+ T cells was sequenced. The authors extracted genomic DNA from cultured CD4+ T cells. Each CDR3 protein gets one entry after TCRdb re-called the PCR reads with MiXCR. The sample consists of some 8,000 distinct CDR3 sequences, roughly 30% of them appearing once. By share, this clonotype ranks as large (0.1 to 1%). Antigen unknown. V was shortened by 4 bases and J by 4 bases, with 13 bases between the two germline ends. Per the germline V gene, CDR1 is MDHEN and CDR2 is SYDVKM. The CDR3 loop spans 15 amino acids. Treatment in this sample: approximately 9-day PBMC culture with coronavirus spike peptide pools or control peptides (ViraFEST assay). Gathering of the CD4+ T cells, from the unexposed donor, took place before the COVID-19 pandemic (2011-2018).

Sequencing input: CD4+ T cells from blood, cultured in vitro. The TCR originated in a human donor in good health. This chain connects TRBV28 to TRBJ2-2; D call uncertain. The CDR3 protein is CASSSRRRSTGELFF. Here the CDR3 DNA reads TGTGCCAGCAGTTCCCGACGACGGAGCACCGGGGAGCTGTTTTTT.